This T cell receptor beta chain was recorded in a study of T cells after yellow fever vaccination (dated by TCRdb to the late 2010s). Concerning the study at large: Libraries from fractions with low cell numbers were prepared with the SMART-Seq v4 Ultra Low Input RNA kit. Bulk TCR alpha and beta repertoires were sequenced longitudinally to track T-cell clones before and after primary and booster YFV17D yellow fever vaccination. Two healthy male donors, one aged 18 to 29 and one aged 30 to 40 years, made up the cohort. Blood was collected at multiple timepoints before and after primary and secondary immunization, and bulk PBMC replicates and cell subsets were isolated.

Overall study outcomes, separate from this receptor: Compared with the primary T-cell response, the secondary T-cell response was weaker but faster, peaking on day 5 rather than day 15. Only a couple of donors were included in the study, so the extent to which the findings can be generalized is limited. Computational filtering was required because FACS-sorted repertoires could contain abundant contaminating clonotypes from the bulk population. Most clones expanded after primary vaccination (around 97% of CD4 and 70% to 90% of CD8) were re-detected after the booster, suggesting that broad memory maintenance occurred. A small fraction of clonotypes showed up in both the CD4 and CD8 compartments, probably as a result of convergent recombination.

A word on this clonotype: The specificity of this receptor is unknown. Within one base of it there is no much larger clone, and no base qualities were kept.

TCRdb shows the sequencer as Illumina NovaSeq 6000. Synthesis of TCR cDNA relied on 5'RACE template switching, a step that introduced a universal primer site along with unique molecular identifiers. Priming of cDNA synthesis was performed from both the TCR alpha and TCR beta constant segments. Two PCR steps were used to amplify libraries, with sample barcodes and sequencing adapters being added in the second step. Libraries were sequenced on Illumina HiSeq 2500 (2x100 bp) or NovaSeq (2x150 bp). Regarding the original processing steps: Demultiplexing of reads and collapsing into UMI consensus sequences were performed with MIGEC, and V(D)J alignment was carried out with MiXCR. Using edgeR on replicate PBMC samples, clonotypes were called vaccine-responding if FDR was below 0.01 and the log2 fold change was above 5 up to day 15. Each bulk clonotype received a CD4 or CD8 identity based on whether the sequenced CD4 or CD8 repertoire contained that clonotype at higher abundance. TCRdb's own reprocessing of the public reads used fastp at Q25 and MiXCR and kept productive beta chains. Entries that share a CDR3 protein sequence are merged under the most common genes and DNA. Clone size and V and J calls follow TCRdb, not the original study. A total of hundreds of thousands of distinct CDR3 sequences appear in this sample, 3.6% of them only once. The top ten clones comprise around 22% of the sample.

This specimen's treatment or condition label, interpreted: live attenuated yellow fever vaccine strain. At every blood-draw timepoint, two biological replicates of bulk PBMCs were collected. A standard Ficoll-Paque protocol was used to isolate PBMCs from peripheral blood. TriZol was used to extract RNA from bulk PBMCs, from CD4 and CD8 fractions, and from dextramer-positive and dextramer-negative fractions. V loses 3 bases, J loses 1 base, and the germline ends lie 12 bases apart. Reading the germline V gene gives CDR1 SGHVS and CDR2 FNYEAQ. The CDR3 starts with the cysteine, ends with the phenylalanine, and has 15 residues. The DNA shown is the 45-base CDR3, in frame from base 1.

The source was PBMCs, collected on the day of the yellow fever booster vaccination. The sequence links TRBV7-6 to TRBJ1-1; TRBD1 is a possible D gene, resting on 6 matching bases. The source of this sequence is a man aged 18 to 29 who received the YFV17D yellow fever vaccine. The DNA sequence reads TGTGCCAGCAGCTTGTCACAGGGACGGAACACTGAAGCTTTCTTT. It translates to CASSLSQGRNTEAFF. This CDR3, with the reference TRBV7-6 and TRBJ1-1 proteins standing in past its ends, gives the full variable domain GAGVSQSPRYKVTKRGQDVALRCDPISGHVSLYWYRQALGQGPEFLTYFNYEAQQDKSGLPNDRFSAERPEGSISTLTIQRTEQRDSAMYRCASSLSQGRNTEAFFGQGTRLTVV.